This TCR beta chain was recovered during a study of siplizumab effects on memory and regulatory T cells. The CDR3 is 15 amino acids. V lost 1 base and J lost 8, with 17 bases in between. Germline lookup yields CDR1 LNHNV and CDR2 YYDKDF (reference sequence). Per sample, some 100,000 TCR templates were assayed. TCRdb's table, derived via immunoSEQ multiplex PCR, lists solely in-frame clones and lacks some. The table has tens of thousands of clones, approximately 95% seen once. Study observations and caveats: Suppression by proliferating Tregs derived from siplizumab cultures was not verified. The average Treg-derived proportion among mappable alloreactive CD4+ clones was 65% to 70% with siplizumab versus about 27% in controls.

On this clone itself: The antigen remains unidentified.

Sequencing was carried out using non-Treg CD4+ T cells sorted from blood. This clonotype originated in a human donor in good health. The chain recombines TRBV15 with TRBJ1-2; D is perhaps TRBD1 (6 bases). The CDR3 DNA follows: TGTGCCACCAGCAGAGGAACAGGGAACTTAGGCGGCTACACCTTC. Translated: CATSRGTGNLGGYTF.